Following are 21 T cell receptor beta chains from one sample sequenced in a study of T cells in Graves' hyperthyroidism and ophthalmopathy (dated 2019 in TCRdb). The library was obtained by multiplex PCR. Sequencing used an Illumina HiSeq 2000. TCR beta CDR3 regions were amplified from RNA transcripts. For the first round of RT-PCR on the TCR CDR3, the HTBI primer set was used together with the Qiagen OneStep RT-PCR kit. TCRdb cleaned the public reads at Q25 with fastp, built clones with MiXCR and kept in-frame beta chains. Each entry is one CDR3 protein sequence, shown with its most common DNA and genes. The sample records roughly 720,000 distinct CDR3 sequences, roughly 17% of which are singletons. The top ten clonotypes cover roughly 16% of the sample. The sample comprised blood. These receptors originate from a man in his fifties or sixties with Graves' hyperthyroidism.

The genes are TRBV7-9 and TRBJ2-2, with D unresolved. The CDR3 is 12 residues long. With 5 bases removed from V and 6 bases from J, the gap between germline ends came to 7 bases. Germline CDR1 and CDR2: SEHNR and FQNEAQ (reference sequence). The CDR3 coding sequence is TGTGCCAGCAGCCCCGCTGCCGGGGAGCTGTTTTTT. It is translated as CASSPAAGELFF.

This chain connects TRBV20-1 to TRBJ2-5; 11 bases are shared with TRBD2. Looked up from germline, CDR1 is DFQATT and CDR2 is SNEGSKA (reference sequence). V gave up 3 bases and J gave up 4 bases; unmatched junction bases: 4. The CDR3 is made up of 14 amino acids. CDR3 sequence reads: CSARTSGISETQYF. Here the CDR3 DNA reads TGCAGTGCTAGGACTAGCGGGATTTCAGAGACCCAGTACTTC.

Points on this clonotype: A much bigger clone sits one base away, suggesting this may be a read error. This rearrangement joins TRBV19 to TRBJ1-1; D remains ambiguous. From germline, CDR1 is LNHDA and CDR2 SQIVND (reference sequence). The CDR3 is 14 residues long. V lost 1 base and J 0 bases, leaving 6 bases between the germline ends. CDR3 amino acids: CASSIVEVNTEAFF. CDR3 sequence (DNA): TGTGCCAGTAGTATAGTGGAGGTGAACACTGAAGCTTTCTTT.

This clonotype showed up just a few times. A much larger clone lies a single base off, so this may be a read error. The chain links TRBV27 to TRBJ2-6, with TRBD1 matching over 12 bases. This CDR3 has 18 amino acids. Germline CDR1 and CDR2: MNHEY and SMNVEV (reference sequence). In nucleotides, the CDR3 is TGTGCCAGCAGTCTCTCCGGGACAGGGGGCCCTGGGGCCGACGTCCTGACTTTC. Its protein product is CASSLSGTGGPGADVLTF.

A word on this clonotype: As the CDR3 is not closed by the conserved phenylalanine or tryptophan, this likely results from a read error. The CDR3 reads CASSVGIGPETQYV. The DNA of the CDR3 is TGTGCCAGCAGCGTAGGTATAGGGCCAGAGACCCAGTACGTC. The chain recombines TRBV9 with TRBJ2-5; D is ambiguous. Germline CDR1 is SGDLS and CDR2 is YYNGEE. V lost 0 bases and J lost 4, with 10 bases in between. The CDR3 sequence is 14 residues long.

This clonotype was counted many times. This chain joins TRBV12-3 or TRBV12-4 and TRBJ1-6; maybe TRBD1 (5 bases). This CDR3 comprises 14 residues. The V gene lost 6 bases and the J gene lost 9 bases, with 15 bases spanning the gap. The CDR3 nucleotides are TGTGCCAGCAGCAAGGAGGGGAGATTTTCACCCCTCCACTTT. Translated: CASSKEGRFSPLHF.

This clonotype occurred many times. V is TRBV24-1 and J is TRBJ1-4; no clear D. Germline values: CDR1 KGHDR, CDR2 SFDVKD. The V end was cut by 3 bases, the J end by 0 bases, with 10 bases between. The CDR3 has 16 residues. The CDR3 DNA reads TGTGCCACCAGTGATCGGACGGCTGCAACTAATGAAAAACTGTTTTTT. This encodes CATSDRTAATNEKLFF.

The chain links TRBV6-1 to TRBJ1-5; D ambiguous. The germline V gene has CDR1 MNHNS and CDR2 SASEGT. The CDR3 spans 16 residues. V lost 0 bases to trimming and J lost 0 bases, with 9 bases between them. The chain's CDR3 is CASSEAVWGSNQPQHF. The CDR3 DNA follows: TGTGCCAGCAGTGAAGCGGTTTGGGGTAGCAATCAGCCCCAGCATTTT.

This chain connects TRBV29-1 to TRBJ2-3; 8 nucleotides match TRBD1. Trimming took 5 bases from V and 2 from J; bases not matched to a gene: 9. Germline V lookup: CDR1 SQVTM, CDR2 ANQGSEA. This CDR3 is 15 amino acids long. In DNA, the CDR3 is TGCAGCGTTATCTCACGACAGGGGTACACAGATACGCAGTATTTT. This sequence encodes CSVISRQGYTDTQYF.

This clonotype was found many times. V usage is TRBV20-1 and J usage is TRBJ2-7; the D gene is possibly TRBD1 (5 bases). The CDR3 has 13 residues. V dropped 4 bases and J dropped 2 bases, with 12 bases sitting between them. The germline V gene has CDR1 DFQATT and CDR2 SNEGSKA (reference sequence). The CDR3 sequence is CSATDSTPYEQYF. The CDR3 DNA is TGCAGTGCTACCGACAGTACTCCCTACGAGCAGTACTTC.

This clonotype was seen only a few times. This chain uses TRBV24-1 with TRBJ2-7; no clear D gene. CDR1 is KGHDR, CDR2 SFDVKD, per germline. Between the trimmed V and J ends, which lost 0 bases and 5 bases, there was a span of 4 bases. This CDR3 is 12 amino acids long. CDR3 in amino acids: CATSDLGHEQYF. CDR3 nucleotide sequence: TGTGCCACCAGTGATTTGGGTCACGAGCAGTACTTC.

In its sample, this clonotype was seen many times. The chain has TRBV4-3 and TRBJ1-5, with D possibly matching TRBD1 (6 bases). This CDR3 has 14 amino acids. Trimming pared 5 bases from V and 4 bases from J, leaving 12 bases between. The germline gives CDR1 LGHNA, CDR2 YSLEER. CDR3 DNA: TGCGCCAGCAGCACCGGGACACGTAATCAGCCCCAGCATTTT. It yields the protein CASSTGTRNQPQHF.

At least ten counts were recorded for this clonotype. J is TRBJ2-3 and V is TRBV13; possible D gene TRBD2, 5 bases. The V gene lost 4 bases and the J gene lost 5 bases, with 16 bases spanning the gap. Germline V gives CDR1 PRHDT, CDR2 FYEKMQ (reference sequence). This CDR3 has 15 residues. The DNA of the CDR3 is TGTGCCAGCAGCTCGGATTTAGCGTGGGTAGATACGCAGTATTTT. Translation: CASSSDLAWVDTQYF.

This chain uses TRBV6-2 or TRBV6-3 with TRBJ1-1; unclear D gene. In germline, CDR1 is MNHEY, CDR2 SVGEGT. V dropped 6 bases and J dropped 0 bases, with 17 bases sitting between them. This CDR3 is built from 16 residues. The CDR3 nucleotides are TGTGCCAGCAGCGTCCGAGTAGGCCAGCTGAACACTGAAGCTTTCTTT. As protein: CASSVRVGQLNTEAFF.

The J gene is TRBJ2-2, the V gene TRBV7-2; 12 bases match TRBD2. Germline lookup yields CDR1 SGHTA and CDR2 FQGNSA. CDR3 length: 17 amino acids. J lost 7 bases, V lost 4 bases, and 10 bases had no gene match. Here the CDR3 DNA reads TGTGCCAGCAGCTCCCCCCGACTAGCGGGAGTCGGCGGGGAGCTGTTTTTT. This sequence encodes CASSSPRLAGVGGELFF.

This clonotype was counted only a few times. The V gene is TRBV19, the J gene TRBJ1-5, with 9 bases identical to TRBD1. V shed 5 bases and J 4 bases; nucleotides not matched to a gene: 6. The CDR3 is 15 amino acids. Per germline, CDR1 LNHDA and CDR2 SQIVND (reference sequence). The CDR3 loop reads CASSATGGRNQPQHF. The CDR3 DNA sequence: TGTGCCAGTAGTGCGACAGGGGGAAGAAATCAGCCCCAGCATTTT.

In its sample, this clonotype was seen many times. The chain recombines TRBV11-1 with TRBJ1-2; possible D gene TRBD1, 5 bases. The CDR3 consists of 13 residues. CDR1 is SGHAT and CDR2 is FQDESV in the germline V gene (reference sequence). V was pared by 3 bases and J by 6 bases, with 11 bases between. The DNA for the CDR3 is TGTGCCAGCAGCTTCACAGGATCGGATGGCTACACCTTC. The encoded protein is CASSFTGSDGYTF. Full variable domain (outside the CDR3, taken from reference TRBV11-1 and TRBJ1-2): EAEVAQSPRYKITEKSQAVAFWCDPISGHATLYWYRQILGQGPELLVQFQDESVVDDSQLPKDRFSAERLKGVDSTLKIQPAELGDSAMYLCASSFTGSDGYTFGSGTRLTVV.

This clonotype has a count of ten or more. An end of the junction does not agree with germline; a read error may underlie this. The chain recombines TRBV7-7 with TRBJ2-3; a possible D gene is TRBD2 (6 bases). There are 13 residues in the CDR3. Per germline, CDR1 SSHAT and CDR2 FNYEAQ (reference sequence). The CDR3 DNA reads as TGTGCTAGCAGCTTAGCGGATGTGGATACGCAGTATTTT. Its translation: CASSLADVDTQYF.

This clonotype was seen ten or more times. This CDR3 is CASSQGLQYYNEQFF. CDR3 DNA: TGTGCCAGCAGCCAGGGACTACAATATTACAATGAGCAGTTCTTC. V is TRBV11-2 and J is TRBJ2-1; 7 bases are shared with TRBD2. The CDR3 sequence is 15 residues long. The germline gives CDR1 SGHAT, CDR2 FQNNGV. V was pared by 5 bases and J by 4 bases, with 8 bases of the junction left unmatched.

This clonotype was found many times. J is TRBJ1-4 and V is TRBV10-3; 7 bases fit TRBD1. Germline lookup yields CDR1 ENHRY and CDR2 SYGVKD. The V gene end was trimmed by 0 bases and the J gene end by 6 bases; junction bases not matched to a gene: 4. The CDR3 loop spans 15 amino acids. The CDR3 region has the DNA TGTGCCATCAGTGAGTCTGACAGGGAGGATGAAAAACTGTTTTTT. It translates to CAISESDREDEKLFF.

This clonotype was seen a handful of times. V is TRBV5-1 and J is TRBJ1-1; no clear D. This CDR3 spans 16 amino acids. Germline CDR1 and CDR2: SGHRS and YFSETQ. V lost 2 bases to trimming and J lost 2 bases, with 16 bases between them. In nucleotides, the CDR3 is TGCGCCAGCAGCTTTTCCGTCACAGAAATTAACACTGAAGCTTTCTTT. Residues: CASSFSVTEINTEAFF.